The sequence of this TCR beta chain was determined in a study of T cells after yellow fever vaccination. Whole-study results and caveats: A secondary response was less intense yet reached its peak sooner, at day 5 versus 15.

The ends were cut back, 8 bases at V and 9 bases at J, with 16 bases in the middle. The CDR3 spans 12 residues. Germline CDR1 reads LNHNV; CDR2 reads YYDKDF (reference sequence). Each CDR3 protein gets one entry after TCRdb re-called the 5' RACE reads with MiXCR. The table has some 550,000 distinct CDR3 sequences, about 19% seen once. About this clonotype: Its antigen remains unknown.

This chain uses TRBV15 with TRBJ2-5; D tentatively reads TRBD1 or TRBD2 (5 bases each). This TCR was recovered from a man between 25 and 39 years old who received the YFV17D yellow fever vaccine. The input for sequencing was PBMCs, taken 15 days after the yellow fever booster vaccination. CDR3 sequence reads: CATSTGPQAQYF. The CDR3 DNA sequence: TGTGCCACCTCAACGGGGCCCCAGGCCCAGTACTTC. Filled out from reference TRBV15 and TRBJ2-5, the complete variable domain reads DAMVIQNPRYQVTQFGKPVTLSCSQTLNHNVMYWYQQKSSQAPKLLFHYYDKDFNNEADTPDNFQSRRPNTSFCFLDIRSPGLGDTAMYLCATSTGPQAQYFGPGTRLLVL.